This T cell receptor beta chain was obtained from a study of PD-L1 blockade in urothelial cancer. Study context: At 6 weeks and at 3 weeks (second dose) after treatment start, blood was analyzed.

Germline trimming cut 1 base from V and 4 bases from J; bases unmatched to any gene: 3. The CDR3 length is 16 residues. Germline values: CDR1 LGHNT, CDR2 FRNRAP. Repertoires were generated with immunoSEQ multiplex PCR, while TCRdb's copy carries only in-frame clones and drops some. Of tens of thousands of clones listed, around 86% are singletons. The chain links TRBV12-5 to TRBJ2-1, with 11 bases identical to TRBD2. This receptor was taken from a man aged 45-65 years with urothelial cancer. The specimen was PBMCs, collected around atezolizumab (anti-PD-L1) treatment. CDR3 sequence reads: CASGLGLAGTYNEQFF. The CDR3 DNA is TGTGCTAGTGGTTTGGGACTAGCGGGAACTTACAATGAGCAGTTCTTC.